This T cell receptor beta chain was retrieved from a study of shared clonotypes between healthy human individuals. Whole-study results and caveats: An expected dependence of interdonor clonotype sharing on sequencing depth was noted. Generation of non-shared clonotypes was less probable than generation of clonotypes shared by all four donors. Relative to memory subsets, naive subsets generally showed larger estimated richness. With a handful of donors compared, around 4.7% of naive CD4 clonotypes were shared.

TCRdb's table, derived via immunoSEQ multiplex PCR, lists solely in-frame clones and lacks some. The table lists roughly 1.5 million clones, around 98% of them singletons. The germline V and J ends were trimmed by 5 bases and 4 bases, with 11 bases remaining between them. The CDR3 runs to 13 residues. Germline CDR1 and CDR2: MDHEN and SYDVKM. With respect to this clone: The antigen remains unidentified.

The origin of this receptor is a man younger than 40 in good health. The specimen sequenced was naive CD4+ T cells sorted from blood. Indicated subset: CD45RA+ positively selected. V gene TRBV28 combines with J gene TRBJ1-2; D ambiguous. CDR3 protein: CASSRTALYGYTF. CDR3 nucleotides: TGTGCCAGCAGTCGGACGGCCCTCTATGGCTACACCTTC.